Listed below are T cell receptor beta chains from one sample, sequenced in a study of naive and memory T cell subsets. TCRdb reprocessed the 5' RACE reads via MiXCR and lists one record per CDR3 protein. The sample holds 55,000 to 70,000 distinct CDR3 sequences, about 7.2% seen once. The receptor source for this set is a male donor in good health. The CDR3 runs from the conserved cysteine through the conserved F or W. D genes are given only for firm matches. Rows give clone size only sometimes, using once, few, many, or a class for an expanded clone.

CDR3nt | CDR3aa | j_gene | v_gene | d_gene | abundance | len
TGTGCCAGCAGTTGGGGACTAGGCTACAATGAGCAGTTCTTC | CASSWGLGYNEQFF | TRBJ2-1 | TRBV27 | TRBD2 | many | 14
TGTGCCAGCAGCCAAGGAGACAGGGATAATGAGCAGTTCTTC | CASSQGDRDNEQFF | TRBJ2-1 | TRBV3-1 | TRBD1 | many | 14
TGTGCCAGCAGTCTCCAGGTAGCCCAAGAGACCCAGTACTTC | CASSLQVAQETQYF | TRBJ2-5 | TRBV12-3/TRBV12-4 | NA | many | 14
TGCAGTGCTAGAGATCACCGAAATAACTATGGCTACACCTTC | CSARDHRNNYGYTF | TRBJ1-2 | TRBV20-1 | NA | few | 14
TGTGCCAGCAGTCCCGGGACAGGGGGCGAGATAGACCAAGAGACCCAGTACTTC | CASSPGTGGEIDQETQYF | TRBJ2-5 | TRBV6-5 | TRBD1 | NA | 18
TGCAGTGCCAGCTCAGGGTTGGTTTTCACTGAAGCTTTCTTT | CSASSGLVFTEAFF | TRBJ1-1 | TRBV20-1 | NA | many | 14
TGTGCCAGCAGTGACAGTCCCCAGGGGGCGGACACTGAAGCTTTCTTT | CASSDSPQGADTEAFF | TRBJ1-1 | TRBV2 | TRBD1 | many | 16
TGTGCCAGCAGGCTAAGCGGGGCTCCTAGCTCTGGGGCCAACGTCCTGACTTTC | CASRLSGAPSSGANVLTF | TRBJ2-6 | TRBV12-3/TRBV12-4 | TRBD2 | many | 18
TGTGCCAGCAGCACGGAGAGCTCCTACGAGCAGTACTTC | CASSTESSYEQYF | TRBJ2-7 | TRBV7-9 | NA | many | 13
TGCAGTGCTTCTAACGGGGGGGAGCTGTTTTTT | CSASNGGELFF | TRBJ2-2 | TRBV20-1 | NA | many | 11
TGTGCCAGCAGCTTAGGACTCTTCTCCTACGAGCAGTACTTC | CASSLGLFSYEQYF | TRBJ2-7 | TRBV7-2 | NA | few | 14
TGTGCCAGCAGTCTGGGACAGGTCTACGAGCAGTACTTC | CASSLGQVYEQYF | TRBJ2-7 | TRBV12-3/TRBV12-4 | TRBD1 | many | 13
TGTGCCAGCAGCTTACTCCCCGGGGGAGCCTACGAGCAGTACTTC | CASSLLPGGAYEQYF | TRBJ2-7 | TRBV7-9 | NA | few | 15
TGTGCCAGCAGTTCCCGGCCGACAGATACGCAGTATTTT | CASSSRPTDTQYF | TRBJ2-3 | TRBV27 | NA | many | 13
TGTGCCAGTAGTATAGTCTTAGGGACAGGATCAAGTCAGCCCCAGCATTTT | CASSIVLGTGSSQPQHF | TRBJ1-5 | TRBV19 | TRBD1 | NA | 17
TGTGCCAGCAGTTACTCGGCAGGGGGTGGCTACACCTTC | CASSYSAGGGYTF | TRBJ1-2 | TRBV6-5 | TRBD1 | many | 13
TGTGCCTGGGCTGCCGGGCCCTGGGCAGATACGCAGTATTTT | CAWAAGPWADTQYF | TRBJ2-3 | TRBV30 | NA | NA | 14
TGCGCCAGCAGCTCCGGGGGTACCTACAATGAGCAGTTCTTC | CASSSGGTYNEQFF | TRBJ2-1 | TRBV5-1 | NA | many | 14
TGTGCCAGCAGCTTGATTCCCCCCGGGGAGCTGTTTTTT | CASSLIPPGELFF | TRBJ2-2 | TRBV5-5 | NA | NA | 13
TGCAGCGTTGGGCGAGGACAGGGGGCTTACGAGCAGTACTTC | CSVGRGQGAYEQYF | TRBJ2-7 | TRBV29-1 | TRBD1 | few | 14
TGTGCCAGCAGTGCGTCAGCAGGGTTCTATGGCTACACCTTC | CASSASAGFYGYTF | TRBJ1-2 | TRBV2 | NA | few | 14
TGTGCCAGCAGTGCGGTAGCGGGGGACACCGGGGAGCTGTTTTTT | CASSAVAGDTGELFF | TRBJ2-2 | TRBV6-1 | TRBD2 | few | 15
TGTGCCAGCAGTTCGACAGGGAGCAATCAGCCCCAGCATTTT | CASSSTGSNQPQHF | TRBJ1-5 | TRBV6-5 | TRBD1 | many | 14
TGTGCCTGGTCTCCCGGACAGATTGGCGACTACGAGCAGTACTTC | CAWSPGQIGDYEQYF | TRBJ2-7 | TRBV30 | NA | few | 15
TGCAGCGTTGAAAAAGTCGCAGGCCCCCAAGGGACTGAAGCTTTCTTT | CSVEKVAGPQGTEAFF | TRBJ1-1 | TRBV29-1 | NA | few | 16
TGTGCCACTGGACAGGGTCCGCAGTATTTT | CATGQGPQYF | TRBJ2-3 | TRBV19 | TRBD1 | NA | 10
TGTGCCAGCAGCTTCCCGGGACAGATGAACACTGAAGCTTTCTTT | CASSFPGQMNTEAFF | TRBJ1-1 | TRBV7-9 | TRBD1 | NA | 15
TGCAGTGCTATCAAGACAGGCCCCTACGAGCAGTACTTC | CSAIKTGPYEQYF | TRBJ2-7 | TRBV20-1 | NA | few | 13
TGCGCCAGCAGCCAAATAGACAGAAACACTGAAGCTTTCTTT | CASSQIDRNTEAFF | TRBJ1-1 | TRBV4-1 | NA | few | 14
TGTGCCAGACCGGAGCGGGAGGTGGACAATGAGCAGTTCTTC | CARPEREVDNEQFF | TRBJ2-1 | TRBV3-1 | TRBD2 | few | 14
TGTGCCATCAGTGATCGGCTGGGGCTAGCGGGAGCCGTTCGTTTTGGGCAGTTCTTC | CAISDRLGLAGAVRFGQFF | TRBJ2-1 | TRBV10-3 | TRBD2 | few | 19
TGCAGTGCTAGAGTCCCTAGATTGGGTTCGGATACGCAGTATTTT | CSARVPRLGSDTQYF | TRBJ2-3 | TRBV20-1 | NA | few | 15
TGTGCCAGCGGGTTCACAGATACGCAGTATTTT | CASGFTDTQYF | TRBJ2-3 | TRBV11-2 | NA | NA | 11
TGCAGCGCCGCAGACAGGACGTACGAGCAGTACTTC | CSAADRTYEQYF | TRBJ2-7 | TRBV29-1 | NA | few | 12
TGTGCCAGCAGCTTATTCCCAAGACAGCCAGATACGCAGTATTTT | CASSLFPRQPDTQYF | TRBJ2-3 | TRBV11-2 | NA | NA | 15
TGCAGTGTCTACCGGGCTAGCGGGAGTAATGAGCAGTTCTTC | CSVYRASGSNEQFF | TRBJ2-1 | TRBV20-1 | TRBD2 | many | 14
TGTGCCAGCAGTTCCCCGGAGGGGGGGAGAAACACCATATATTTT | CASSSPEGGRNTIYF | TRBJ1-3 | TRBV28 | NA | few | 15
TGTGCCAGCAGTTACTCTGCGGGGGGGTCCTACAATGAGCAGTTCTTC | CASSYSAGGSYNEQFF | TRBJ2-1 | TRBV6-2/TRBV6-3 | TRBD2 | NA | 16
TGTGCCAGCGTTGGGGGATTCGGAGAGCAGTTCTTC | CASVGGFGEQFF | TRBJ2-1 | TRBV12-3/TRBV12-4 | NA | NA | 12
TGTGCCAGCAGTGAGAGGGGGGGAGAGGTCCACGAGCAGTACTTC | CASSERGGEVHEQYF | TRBJ2-7 | TRBV14 | NA | few | 15
TGTGCCACATCCCGGGACAGGCCCTACGAGCAGTACTTC | CATSRDRPYEQYF | TRBJ2-7 | TRBV5-6 | TRBD1 | many | 13
TGCAGTGCTCTCCAGGGGGCGGAGAACGAGCAGTACTTC | CSALQGAENEQYF | TRBJ2-7 | TRBV20-1 | TRBD1 | many | 13
TGTGCCAGCTCACCCCAAGAGGTGAAGGACTATGGCTACACCTTC | CASSPQEVKDYGYTF | TRBJ1-2 | TRBV18 | NA | few | 15
TGCGCCAGCCGACCGGACCCCTTCGGGGGGGAGCTGTTTTTT | CASRPDPFGGELFF | TRBJ2-2 | TRBV5-1 | NA | many | 14
TGTGCCAGCAGTTTAGGGCTAGCGGCGAGGTCCCAGTACTTC | CASSLGLAARSQYF | TRBJ2-5 | TRBV27 | TRBD2 | NA | 14
TGTGCCAGCAGCCAAAATTCGGCGGCGGGAGAGGATGAAAAACTGTTTTTT | CASSQNSAAGEDEKLFF | TRBJ1-4 | TRBV3-1 | NA | few | 17
TGTGCCAGCAGTGAACCGGGGAGGCATCAGCCCCAGCATTTT | CASSEPGRHQPQHF | TRBJ1-5 | TRBV25-1 | NA | NA | 14
TGTGCCAGCTCACCACAGACGGGCCAAGAGACCCAGTACTTC | CASSPQTGQETQYF | TRBJ2-5 | TRBV18 | NA | many | 14
TGTGCTACCTTACAGGGGAATGGCTACACCTTC | CATLQGNGYTF | TRBJ1-2 | TRBV6-6 | TRBD1 | few | 11
TGTGCCAGCAGCCCTAAGGAAGGGTTCTCCTACAATGAGCAGTTCTTC | CASSPKEGFSYNEQFF | TRBJ2-1 | TRBV7-9 | NA | NA | 16
TGCAGTGCTATATCCGATACTAGCGGGAGTACGGATGAGCAGTTCTTC | CSAISDTSGSTDEQFF | TRBJ2-1 | TRBV20-1 | TRBD2 | many | 16
TGTGCCAGCAGCCCCTGGGAGGGGAACGCAGATACGCAGTATTTT | CASSPWEGNADTQYF | TRBJ2-3 | TRBV7-2 | TRBD2 | NA | 15
TGTGCCAGCAGTGGATTGACAGGGGGTGAGCAGTTCTTC | CASSGLTGGEQFF | TRBJ2-1 | TRBV25-1 | TRBD1 | NA | 13
TGTGCCAGCAGCTTGGACCTAGCGGGGCAAGATACGCAGTATTTT | CASSLDLAGQDTQYF | TRBJ2-3 | TRBV5-4 | TRBD2 | NA | 15